A single sample is the source of the 16 T cell receptor beta chains below, sequenced in a study of response to subunit inactivated influenza vaccine. Each CDR3 protein is one row after TCRdb ran MiXCR on the RT-PCR reads. The table includes hundreds of thousands of distinct CDR3 sequences, less than 20% detected once. The source material was PBMCs from blood, sampled about 13 days after vaccination. The receptors were sampled from a man aged 50 or older who received an inactivated influenza vaccine.

This clonotype has more than one count but fewer than ten. This sequence joins TRBV4-3 and TRBJ2-1, with D possibly being TRBD1 or TRBD2 (6 bases each). The CDR3 length is 15 residues. Trimming shortened V by 0 bases and J by 9 bases, and 15 bases separated the two germline ends. Germline CDR1 LGHNA, CDR2 YSLEER. DNA of the CDR3: TGCGCCAGCAGCCAAGATCCGGCCGGGGGCAGTGAGCAGTTCTTC. This encodes CASSQDPAGGSEQFF.

The rearrangement joins TRBV6-1 to TRBJ2-7; TRBD2 might be the D (6 bases). This CDR3 is 14 amino acids long. Germline CDR1 reads MNHNS; CDR2 reads SASEGT. Trimming left V 4 bases short and J 2 bases short, with 12 bases between. The DNA for the CDR3 is TGTGCCAGCAGTGGGACTACTCTTGCCTACGAGCAGTACTTC. This sequence encodes CASSGTTLAYEQYF.

The gene calls are TRBV7-2 and TRBJ2-2; D is undetermined. The germline V and J ends were trimmed by 4 bases and 4 bases, with 10 bases remaining between them. Germline loops: CDR1 SGHTA, CDR2 FQGNSA. The CDR3 contains 14 residues. CDR3 sequence (DNA): TGTGCCAGCAGCTCCGCTATGGGCACCGGGGAGCTGTTTTTT. This translates into CASSSAMGTGELFF.

The V gene is TRBV6-1, the J gene TRBJ2-2; a possible D gene is TRBD1 (5 bases). Per the germline V gene, CDR1 is MNHNS and CDR2 is SASEGT. The CDR3 consists of 13 residues. V gave up 7 bases and J gave up 4 bases, with 10 bases separating them. The CDR3 DNA is TGTGCCAGCATCGCAGACAGCACCGGGGAGCTGTTTTTT. Its protein is CASIADSTGELFF.

Only one count was recorded for this clonotype. The junction departs from germline at one end; a sequencing error may be responsible. The chain uses TRBV5-1 and TRBJ2-1, with 10 bases identical to TRBD1. This CDR3 is 15 amino acids long. Per germline, CDR1 SGHRS and CDR2 YFSETQ. The DNA for the CDR3 is TGCGCCAGCAGACCGACAGGGGGCTCCTACGATGAGCAGTTCTTC. It is translated as CASRPTGGSYDEQFF.

In this sample, this clonotype turned up a few times. J is TRBJ2-7 and V is TRBV6-5, with 8 bases identical to TRBD2. The CDR3 extends over 15 amino acids. The ends lost 0 bases at V and 1 base at J; junction bases unmatched: 2. CDR1 and CDR2 from the germline V gene are MNHEY and SVGAGI. As DNA, the CDR3 is TGTGCCAGCAGTTACTCAGGCGGGGGGTCCTACGAGCAGTACTTC. Protein sequence: CASSYSGGGSYEQYF.

This clonotype appeared a few times. DNA for the CDR3: TGCAGTGCTAGGCACATCACAGATACGCAGTATTTT. This codes for CSARHITDTQYF. J is TRBJ2-3 and V is TRBV20-1; D is uncertain. The germline V gene has CDR1 DFQATT and CDR2 SNEGSKA (reference sequence). The CDR3 is 12 amino acids. Deletions cut 3 bases from V and 2 bases from J, with 6 bases between.

As regards this clonotype: One junction end disagrees with the germline gene, perhaps due to a read error. V is TRBV7-2 and J is TRBJ2-7, with 13 bases identical to TRBD2. CDR3 length: 17 amino acids. Germline CDR1 reads SGHTA; CDR2 reads FQGNSA. For the CDR3, the DNA is TGTGCCAGCAGCGTACATGGGACTAGCGGGATCTCCTACGAGCACTACTTC. Translation: CASSVHGTSGISYEHYF.

This clonotype was seen a handful of times. The chain carries TRBV7-7 and TRBJ2-2; 8 nucleotides align to TRBD2. Looked up from germline, CDR1 is SSHAT and CDR2 is FNYEAQ (reference sequence). V lost 8 bases and J lost 4; bases outside the gene matches: 6. The CDR3 runs to 14 residues. The CDR3, as DNA: TGTGCCAGCGGCCCTAGCGGGCCCACCGGGGAGCTGTTTTTT. This codes for CASGPSGPTGELFF.

This clonotype was observed a handful of times. This chain connects TRBV6-2 or TRBV6-3 to TRBJ2-1; no reliable D call. V lost 8 bases and J 5 bases, leaving 16 bases between the germline ends. Per the germline V gene, CDR1 is MNHEY and CDR2 is SVGEGT. CDR3 size: 14 residues. The CDR3 here is CASSPAGTNNEQFF. The DNA for the CDR3 is TGTGCCAGCTCCCCCGCTGGTACAAACAATGAGCAGTTCTTC.

The sample holds many counts of this clonotype. The junction departs from germline at one end; a sequencing error may be responsible. The chain joins TRBV4-3 to TRBJ1-5; D is uncertain. The CDR3 loop spans 13 amino acids. The germline V gene encodes CDR1 LGHNA and CDR2 YSLEER. CDR3 nucleotides: TGTGCCAGCAGTCAGACGGTTAATCAGCCCCAGCATTTT. Translation gives CASSQTVNQPQHF.

This clonotype appeared a few times. This chain uses TRBV5-1 with TRBJ2-2; D is possibly TRBD1 (6 bases). The germline V gene has CDR1 SGHRS and CDR2 YFSETQ. The CDR3 is 15 amino acids. V lost 4 bases and J 4 bases, leaving 14 bases between the germline ends. CDR3 sequence: CASSNSGQATGELFF. In DNA form, the CDR3 reads TGCGCCAGCAGCAACTCGGGACAAGCCACCGGGGAGCTGTTTTTT.

This clonotype was seen more than once but under ten times. This sequence joins TRBV7-2 and TRBJ2-4, with D uncertain. The V and J ends lost 4 bases and 3 bases respectively, with 7 bases between them. The CDR3 has 13 amino acids. Germline CDR1 reads SGHTA; CDR2 reads FQGNSA. In DNA, the CDR3 is TGTGCCAGCAGCTCCCTAGTCAAAAACATTCAGTACTTC. Translation gives CASSSLVKNIQYF.

The chain employs TRBV6-5 and TRBJ1-6, with D perhaps matching TRBD1 (5 bases). The ends were cut back, 4 bases at V and 5 bases at J, with 12 bases in the middle. The CDR3 extends over 15 amino acids. The germline CDR1 and CDR2 sequences are MNHEY and SVGAGI. The CDR3 protein is CASSWGSRDNSPLHF. The CDR3 region has the DNA TGTGCCAGCAGTTGGGGGTCAAGGGATAATTCACCCCTCCACTTT.

This chain uses TRBV6-5 with TRBJ1-6; no definite D call. This CDR3 has 13 amino acids. The germline V and J ends were trimmed by 2 bases and 4 bases, with 3 bases remaining between them. Germline CDR1 and CDR2: MNHEY and SVGAGI. CDR3 DNA sequence: TGTGCCAGCAGTTACAAGTATAATTCACCCCTCCACTTT. This codes for CASSYKYNSPLHF.

V usage is TRBV6-1 and J usage is TRBJ2-1, with D perhaps matching TRBD2 (6 bases). Germline V lookup: CDR1 MNHNS, CDR2 SASEGT. The CDR3 covers 16 residues. V was trimmed by 4 bases and J by 0 bases, leaving 13 bases between them. The CDR3 coding sequence is TGTGCCAGCAGTGTAGCGGTACCGAGCTCCTACAATGAGCAGTTCTTC. Translation: CASSVAVPSSYNEQFF.